Detailed here is one T cell receptor (beta chain). Its antigen remains unidentified. The V and J ends lost 0 bases and 6 bases respectively, with 4 bases between them. CDR3 length equals 12 residues. The germline gives CDR1 MNHNS, CDR2 SASEGT. This sample was included in a study of cytomegalovirus exposure and HLA in healthy donors. Data came from immunoSEQ multiplex PCR; TCRdb stores just in-frame clones and leaves some out. In the table there are 170,000 or so clones, 85% of which are singletons. Study findings and constraints: Many donors carried some public TCRs, although rarity characterized most TCR sequences. In the roughly 120 validation repertoires, a later analysis found that first-cohort TCR clusters tended to co-occur.

Separation from the roughly 670-subject first cohort characterized the roughly 130-subject validation cohort, to which the donors belonged. The sequence was collected from a man aged 18-30 years in good health and CMV-seropositive. Specimen: PBMCs. The chain links TRBV6-1 to TRBJ2-3; no clear D gene. In DNA, the CDR3 is TGTGCCAGCAGTGAAGCTTCGGATACGCAGTATTTT. This codes for CASSEASDTQYF.